This T cell receptor (beta chain) was obtained from a study of T cells after yellow fever vaccination. The CDR3 runs 16 residues. Trimming stripped 3 bases from V and 0 bases from J, with 13 bases between. Germline V gene sequence: CDR1 SGHDT, CDR2 YYEEEE. TCRdb independently ran MiXCR on the 5' RACE reads; one entry per CDR3 protein. Counted here are over 300,000 distinct CDR3 sequences, approximately 4% occurring once; the ten biggest clones make up 20% to 25%. The rearrangement uses TRBV5-6 and TRBJ2-1; D unclear. The receptor was derived from a man aged 18 to 30 who received the YFV17D yellow fever vaccine. This specimen consisted of PBMCs, obtained 5 days after the yellow fever booster vaccination. The CDR3 region is CASSSLGSSSYNEQFF. DNA of the CDR3: TGTGCCAGCAGCTCGTTGGGGTCAAGCTCCTACAATGAGCAGTTCTTC.